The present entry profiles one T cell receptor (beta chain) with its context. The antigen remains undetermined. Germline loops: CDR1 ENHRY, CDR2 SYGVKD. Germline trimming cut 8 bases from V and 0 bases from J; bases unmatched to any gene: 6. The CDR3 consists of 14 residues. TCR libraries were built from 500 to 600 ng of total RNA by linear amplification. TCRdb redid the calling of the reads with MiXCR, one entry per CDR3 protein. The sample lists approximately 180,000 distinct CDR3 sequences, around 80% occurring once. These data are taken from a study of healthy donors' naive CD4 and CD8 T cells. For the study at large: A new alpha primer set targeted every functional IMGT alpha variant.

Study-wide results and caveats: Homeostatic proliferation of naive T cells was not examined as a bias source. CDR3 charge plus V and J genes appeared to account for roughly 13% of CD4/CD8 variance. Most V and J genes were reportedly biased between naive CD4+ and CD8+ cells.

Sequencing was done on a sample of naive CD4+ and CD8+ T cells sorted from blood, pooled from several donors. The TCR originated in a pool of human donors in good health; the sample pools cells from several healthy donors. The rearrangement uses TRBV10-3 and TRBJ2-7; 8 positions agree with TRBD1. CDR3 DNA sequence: TGTGCCATCTCGGAGACAGGGGCCTCCTACGAGCAGTACTTC. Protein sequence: CAISETGASYEQYF.